The T cell receptor (beta chain) under discussion was sequenced for a study of monozygotic twins with cystic fibrosis. TCRdb's copy holds only in-frame clones and misses some; the assay was immunoSEQ multiplex PCR. The table shows 30,000 or so clones, with over 60% occurring only once. Germline values: CDR1 MRHNA, CDR2 SNTAGT. The CDR3 sequence is 15 residues long. Trimming left V 3 bases short and J 0 bases short, with 8 bases between. V is TRBV6-4 and J is TRBJ2-2; D not certain. This TCR was recovered from a girl aged 5-17 years with cystic fibrosis. Sequencing input: blood. The DNA for the CDR3 is TGTGCCAGCAGTGAGAACCTCGCGAACACCGGGGAGCTGTTTTTT. It encodes CASSENLANTGELFF.